The sequence of this T cell receptor (beta chain) was determined in a study of human versus mouse CDR3 diversity and MHC coevolution. Study results and limitations: Human T cells were selected on several MHC II alleles.

This CDR3 region has 15 residues. Germline-derived CDR1 and CDR2 are MDHEN and SYDVKM. Trimming pared 1 base from V and 5 bases from J, leaving 12 bases between. Naive CD4 T cells, CD45RO-negative and CD62L-positive, were flow-sorted from PBMCs. On this clone: What it recognizes is unknown.

Here immunoSEQ multiplex PCR was the method, and the copy in TCRdb shows in-frame clones only, minus some. This sample yields roughly 80,000 clones, of which roughly 90% are seen a single time; about 0.14% belongs to the top ten. Sequenced material: naive CD4+ T cells from blood. Stated subset: CD45RO-negative CD62L-positive naive CD4 T cells. The sequence came from a person aged 25 to 69 in good health. The genes are TRBV28 and TRBJ1-5; D is unclear. This chain's CDR3 is CASSLSLEGYQPQHF. DNA for the CDR3: TGTGCCAGCAGTTTATCCCTTGAGGGCTATCAGCCCCAGCATTTT.